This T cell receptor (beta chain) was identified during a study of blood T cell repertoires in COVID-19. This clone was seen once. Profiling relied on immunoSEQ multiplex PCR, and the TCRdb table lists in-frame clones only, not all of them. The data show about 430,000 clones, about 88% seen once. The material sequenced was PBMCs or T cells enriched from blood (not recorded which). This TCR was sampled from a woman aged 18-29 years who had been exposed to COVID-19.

The CDR3 is CASSFQEGRMNTEAFF. Written as DNA, the CDR3 is TGTGCCAGCAGCTTTCAGGAGGGACGGATGAACACTGAAGCTTTCTTT. The V call is TRBV5-4, the J call TRBJ1-1; weak D call: TRBD1 (5 bases). This CDR3 is 16 amino acids long. V lost 2 bases to trimming and J lost 0 bases, with 14 bases between them. CDR1 is SGHNT, CDR2 YYREEE, per germline (reference sequence). Full variable domain (missing parts from reference TRBV5-4 and TRBJ1-1): ETGVTQSPTHLIKTRGQQVTLRCSSQSGHNTVSWYQQALGQGPQFIFQYYREEENGRGNFPPRFSGLQFPNYSSELNVNALELDDSALYLCASSFQEGRMNTEAFFGQGTRLTVV.